These T cell receptor beta chains were read from a single sample in a study of CD4 T cells in relation to SARS-CoV-2 and coronaviruses. For these TCRs, the target antigens are not known. Clones were sequenced by immunoSEQ multiplex PCR, and TCRdb holds only the in-frame ones, with some missing. The profile shows about 26,000 clones, roughly 82% of them singletons. Sequenced input: CD4+ T cells from PBMCs, cultured in vitro. The origin of the receptors is a human donor in good health. Both conserved end residues are part of each CDR3. The D gene is left open where the match is weak. Rows give clone size only sometimes, using once, few, many, or a class for an expanded clone.

>TRBV11-3|TRBJ2-3|few|NA
CASSRVAPDTQYF
TGTGCCAGCAGCCGCGTCGCCCCAGATACGCAGTATTTT
>TRBV6-2/TRBV6-3|TRBJ2-7|NA|NA
CASSPLGGGKQYF
TGTGCCAGCAGCCCCCTGGGGGGAGGCAAGCAGTACTTC
>TRBV5-4|TRBJ2-5|NA|NA
CASRVAGRETQYF
TGTGCCAGCAGGGTCGCAGGGAGGGAGACCCAGTACTTC
>TRBV6-5|TRBJ2-5|NA|TRBD1
CASRPTGRETQYF
TGTGCCAGCAGGCCGACAGGGCGAGAGACCCAGTACTTC
>TRBV5-1|TRBJ1-6|NA|NA
CASSMTGYRLTPLHF
TGCGCCAGCAGCATGACAGGCTATCGACTCACACCCCTCCACTTT
>TRBV5-4|TRBJ2-7|NA|TRBD2
CASSPESASGGARHEQYF
TGTGCCAGCAGCCCCGAAAGCGCTAGCGGGGGGGCCCGGCACGAGCAGTACTTC
>TRBV7-6|TRBJ2-6|NA|TRBD2
CASSLVMGLAGGPGGANVLTF
TGTGCCAGCAGCTTAGTGATGGGACTAGCGGGAGGGCCGGGTGGGGCCAACGTCCTGACTTTC
>TRBV19|TRBJ2-3|NA|TRBD2
CASRRLAGAYTDTQYF
TGTGCCAGTAGACGACTAGCGGGGGCCTACACAGATACGCAGTATTTT
>TRBV7-9|TRBJ1-1|NA|NA
CASSFSRVDTEAFF
TGTGCCAGCAGCTTTTCGCGGGTGGACACTGAAGCTTTCTTT
>TRBV27|TRBJ1-6|few|NA
CASSLSPTVNSPLHF
TGTGCCAGCAGTTTGTCCCCCACAGTTAATTCACCCCTCCACTTT
>TRBV30|TRBJ2-7|NA|NA
CAWSPGPYEQYF
TGTGCCTGGAGCCCTGGCCCCTACGAGCAGTACTTC
>TRBV3-1/TRBV3-2|TRBJ2-7|NA|TRBD2
CASSQTSGGFSYEQYF
TGTGCCAGCAGCCAAACTAGCGGGGGGTTTTCCTACGAGCAGTACTTC
>TRBV12-5|TRBJ1-6|NA|NA
CASGAPNSPLHF
TGTGCTAGTGGTGCACCTAATTCACCCCTCCACTTT